The sequence of this T cell receptor (beta chain) was determined in a study of regulatory T cells in long-lasting Graves disease. Study-wide results and limits: Newly diagnosed patients shared about a thousand public clonotypes; persistent patients shared around 2,500.

The CDR3 has 17 residues. V shed 3 bases and J shed 0 bases, with 15 bases lying between them. The V gene's germline CDR1 is KGHSH and CDR2 LQKENI. Described time point: newly diagnosed GD, antithyroid drugs for less than 3 months. With RNA extracted from PBMCs as input, the TCR library was made. From each patient, around 8.9 milliliters of peripheral blood was drawn and collected into an EDTA anticoagulant tube. The sample holds a few counts of this clonotype. Antigen unknown. Construction of TCR beta libraries relied on iRepertoire HTBI primers and on Arm-PCR targeting CDR3 regions. TCRdb reprocessed the multiplex PCR reads via MiXCR and lists one record per CDR3 protein. This sample carries 550,000 or so distinct CDR3 sequences, approximately 12% of them seen once, and the ten largest clones take 7.5% to 9%. Separately, the same data were catalogued under a study of T cells in Graves' hyperthyroidism and ophthalmopathy. That investigation notes: First-round RT-PCR targeting the TCR CDR3 was performed with the HTBI primer set.

The sequences come from peripheral blood mononuclear cells (PBMCs), collected at new diagnosis, from a patient treated with antithyroid drugs. This receptor was taken from a woman in her thirties with Graves disease. The chain links TRBV18 to TRBJ1-5; D is unresolved. DNA of the CDR3: TGTGCCAGCTCACCGAGCGTCCCTACGGTTAGCAATCAGCCCCAGCATTTT. It encodes CASSPSVPTVSNQPQHF.